This T cell receptor (beta chain) is drawn from a study of control samples from healthy donors and cancer patients. Germline V CDR1 and CDR2: MRHNA, SNTAGT. V was cut by 3 bases and J by 4 bases, with 9 bases left in between. The CDR3 is made up of 14 amino acids. TCRdb's copy holds only in-frame clones and misses some; the assay was immunoSEQ multiplex PCR. This sample has more than 95,000 clones, with 93% found just once. This clone was observed once. The sample consisted of blood. This chain links TRBV6-4 with TRBJ2-2; D may match TRBD1 or TRBD2 (6 bases each). The sequence was obtained from a man aged 25-40 years in good health. CDR3 sequence (DNA): TGTGCCAGCAGTGAGGAGGGGGGCACCGGGGAGCTGTTTTTT. Protein: CASSEEGGTGELFF.